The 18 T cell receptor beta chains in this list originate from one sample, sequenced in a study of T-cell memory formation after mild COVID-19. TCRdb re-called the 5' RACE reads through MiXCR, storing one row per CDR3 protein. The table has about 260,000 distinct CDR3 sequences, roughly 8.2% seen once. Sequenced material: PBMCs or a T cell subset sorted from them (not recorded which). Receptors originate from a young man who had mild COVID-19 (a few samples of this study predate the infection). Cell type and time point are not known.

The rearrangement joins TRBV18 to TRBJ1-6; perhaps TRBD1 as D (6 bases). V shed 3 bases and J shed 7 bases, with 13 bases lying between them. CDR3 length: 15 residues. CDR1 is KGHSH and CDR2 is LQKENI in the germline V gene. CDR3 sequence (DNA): TGTGCCAGCTCACCTGGAGGGCAGGGGAATTCACCCCTCCACTTT. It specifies CASSPGGQGNSPLHF. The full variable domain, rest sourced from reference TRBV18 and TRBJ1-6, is NAGVMQNPRHLVRRRGQEARLRCSPMKGHSHVYWYRQLPEEGLKFMVYLQKENIIDESGMPKERFSAEFPKEGPSILRIQQVVRGDSAAYFCASSPGGQGNSPLHFGNGTRLTVT.

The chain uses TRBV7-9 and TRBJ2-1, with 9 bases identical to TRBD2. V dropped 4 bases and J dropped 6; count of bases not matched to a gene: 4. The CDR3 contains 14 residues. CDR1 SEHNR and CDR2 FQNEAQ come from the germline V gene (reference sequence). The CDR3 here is CASSSRGGRNEQFF. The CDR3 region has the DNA TGTGCCAGCAGCTCGCGGGGGGGCCGCAATGAGCAGTTCTTC.

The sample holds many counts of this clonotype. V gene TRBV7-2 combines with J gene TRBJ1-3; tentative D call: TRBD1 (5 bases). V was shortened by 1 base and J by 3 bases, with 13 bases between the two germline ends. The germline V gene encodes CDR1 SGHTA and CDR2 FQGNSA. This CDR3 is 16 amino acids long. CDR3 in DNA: TGTGCCAGCAGCTTAGGGGGGGGTGCCCTTGGAAACACCATATATTTT. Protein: CASSLGGGALGNTIYF.

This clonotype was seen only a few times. The CDR3 DNA reads as TGTGCCAGCAGTTTAGGCGGGGCAGGCCACCGGGAGCTGTTTTTT. This encodes CASSLGGAGHRELFF. The chain uses TRBV12-3 or TRBV12-4 and TRBJ2-2; TRBD2 might be the D (6 bases). The CDR3 totals 15 residues. Trimming left V 1 base short and J 9 bases short, with 15 bases between.

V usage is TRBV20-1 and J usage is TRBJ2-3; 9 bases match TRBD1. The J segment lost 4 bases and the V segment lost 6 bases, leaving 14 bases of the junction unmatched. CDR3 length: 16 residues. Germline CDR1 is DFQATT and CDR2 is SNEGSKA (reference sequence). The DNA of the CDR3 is TGCAGTGCCCTCAAGAAGGGACAGGGAATCCCAGATACGCAGTATTTT. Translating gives CSALKKGQGIPDTQYF.

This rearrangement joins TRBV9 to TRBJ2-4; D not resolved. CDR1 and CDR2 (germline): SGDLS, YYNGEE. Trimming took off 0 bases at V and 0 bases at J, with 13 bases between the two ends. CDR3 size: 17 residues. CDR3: CASSVGLGYEAKNIQYF. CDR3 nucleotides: TGTGCCAGCAGCGTAGGTCTGGGATACGAAGCCAAAAACATTCAGTACTTC.

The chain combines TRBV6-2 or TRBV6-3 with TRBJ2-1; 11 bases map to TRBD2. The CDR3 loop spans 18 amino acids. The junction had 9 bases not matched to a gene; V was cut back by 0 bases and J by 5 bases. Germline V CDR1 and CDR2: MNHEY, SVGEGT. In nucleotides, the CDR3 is TGTGCCAGCAGTTACTCTGCTAGCGGGGGGAGGAGGAACAATGAGCAGTTCTTC. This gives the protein CASSYSASGGRRNNEQFF.

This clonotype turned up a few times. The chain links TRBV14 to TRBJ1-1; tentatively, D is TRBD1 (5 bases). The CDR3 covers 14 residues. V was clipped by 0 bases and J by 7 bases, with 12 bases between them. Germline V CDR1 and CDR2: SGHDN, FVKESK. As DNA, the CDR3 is TGTGCCAGCAGCCAAGAAAAGGGAAGGGGTGAAGCTTTCTTT. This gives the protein CASSQEKGRGEAFF.

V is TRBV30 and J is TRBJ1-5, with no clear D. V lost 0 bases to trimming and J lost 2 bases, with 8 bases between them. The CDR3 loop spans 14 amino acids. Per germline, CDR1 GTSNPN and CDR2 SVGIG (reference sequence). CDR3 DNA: TGTGCCTGGAGTGTCATGGCTGGCAATCAGCCCCAGCATTTT. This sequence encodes CAWSVMAGNQPQHF. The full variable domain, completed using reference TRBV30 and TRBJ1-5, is SQTIHQWPATLVQPVGSPLSLECTVEGTSNPNLYWYRQAAGRGLQLLFYSVGIGQISSEVPQNLSASRPQDRQFILSSKKLLLSDSGFYLCAWSVMAGNQPQHFGDGTRLSIL.

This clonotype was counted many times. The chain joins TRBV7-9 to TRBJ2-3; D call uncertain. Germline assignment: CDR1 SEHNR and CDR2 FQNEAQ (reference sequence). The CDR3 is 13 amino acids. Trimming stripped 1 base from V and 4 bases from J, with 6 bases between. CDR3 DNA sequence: TGTGCCAGCAGCTTAGAGTGGGCAGATACGCAGTATTTT. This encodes CASSLEWADTQYF.

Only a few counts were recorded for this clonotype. CDR3 in DNA: TGTGCCAGCAGCCAAAACTCCATCAGCGGGGGGGACAATGAGCAGTTCTTC. It translates to CASSQNSISGGDNEQFF. The chain has TRBV4-2 and TRBJ2-1; TRBD2 aligns across 10 bases. Germline assignment: CDR1 LGHNA and CDR2 YNFKEQ. This CDR3 spans 17 amino acids. The V gene end was trimmed by 2 bases and the J gene end by 5 bases; junction bases not matched to a gene: 9.

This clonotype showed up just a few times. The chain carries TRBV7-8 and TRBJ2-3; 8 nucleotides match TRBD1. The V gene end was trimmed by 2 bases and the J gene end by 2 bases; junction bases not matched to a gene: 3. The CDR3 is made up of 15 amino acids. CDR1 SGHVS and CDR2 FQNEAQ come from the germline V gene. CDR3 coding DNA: TGTGCCAGCAGCTTACGTCAGGGGGCCACAGATACGCAGTATTTT. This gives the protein CASSLRQGATDTQYF.

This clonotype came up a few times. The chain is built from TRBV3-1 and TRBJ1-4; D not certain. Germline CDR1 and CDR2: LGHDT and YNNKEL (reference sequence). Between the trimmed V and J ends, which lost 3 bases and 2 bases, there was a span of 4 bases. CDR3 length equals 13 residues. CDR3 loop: CASSHTTNEKLFF. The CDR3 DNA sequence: TGTGCCAGCAGCCACACTACTAATGAAAAACTGTTTTTT.

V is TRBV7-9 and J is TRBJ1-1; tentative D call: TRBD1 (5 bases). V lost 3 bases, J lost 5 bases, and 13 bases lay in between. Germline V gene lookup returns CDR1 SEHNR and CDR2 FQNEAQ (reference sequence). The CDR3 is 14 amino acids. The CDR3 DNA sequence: TGTGCCAGCAGCTTTCGGGACGAGGGGACTGAAGCTTTCTTT. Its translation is CASSFRDEGTEAFF.

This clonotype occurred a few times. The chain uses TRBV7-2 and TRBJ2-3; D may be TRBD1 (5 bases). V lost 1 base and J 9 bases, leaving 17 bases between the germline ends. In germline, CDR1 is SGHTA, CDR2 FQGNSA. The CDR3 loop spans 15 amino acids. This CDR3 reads CASSLGSRVVSTQYF. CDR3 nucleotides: TGTGCCAGCAGCTTAGGTAGCAGGGTAGTCAGCACGCAGTATTTT.

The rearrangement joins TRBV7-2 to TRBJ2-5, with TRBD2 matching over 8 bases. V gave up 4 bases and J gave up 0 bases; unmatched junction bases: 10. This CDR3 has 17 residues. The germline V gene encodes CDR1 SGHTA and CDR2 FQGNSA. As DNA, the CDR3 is TGTGCCAGCAGCTCCAACCGGGCGGGGGGATACCAAGAGACCCAGTACTTC. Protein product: CASSSNRAGGYQETQYF.

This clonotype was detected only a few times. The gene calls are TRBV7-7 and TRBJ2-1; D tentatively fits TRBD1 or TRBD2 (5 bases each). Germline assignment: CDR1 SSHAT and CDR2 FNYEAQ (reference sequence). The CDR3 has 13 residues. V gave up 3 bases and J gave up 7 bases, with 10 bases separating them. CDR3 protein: CASSLGVENEQFF. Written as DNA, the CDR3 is TGTGCCAGCAGCTTGGGGGTGGAAAATGAGCAGTTCTTC.

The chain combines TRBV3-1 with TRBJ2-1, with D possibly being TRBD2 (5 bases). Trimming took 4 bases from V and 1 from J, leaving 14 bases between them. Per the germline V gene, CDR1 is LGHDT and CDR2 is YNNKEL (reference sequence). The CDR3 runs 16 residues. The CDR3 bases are TGTGCCAGCAGCCCCTCGGAGGCGTGGTCCTACAATGAGCAGTTCTTC. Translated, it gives CASSPSEAWSYNEQFF.